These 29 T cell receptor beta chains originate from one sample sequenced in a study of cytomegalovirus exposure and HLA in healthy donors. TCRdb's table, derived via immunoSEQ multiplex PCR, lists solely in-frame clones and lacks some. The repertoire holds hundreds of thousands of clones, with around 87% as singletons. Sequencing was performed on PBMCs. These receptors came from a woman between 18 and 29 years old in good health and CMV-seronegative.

The CDR3 loop is CASSDYPYEQYF. The CDR3 DNA is TGTGCCAGTAGTGACTACCCCTACGAGCAGTACTTC. The V gene is TRBV5-8, the J gene TRBJ2-7, with D possibly TRBD2 on 5 matching bases. Germline CDR1 reads SGHTS; CDR2 reads YDEGEE. Trimming cost V 8 bases and J 2 bases, with 11 bases left between them. This CDR3 spans 12 amino acids.

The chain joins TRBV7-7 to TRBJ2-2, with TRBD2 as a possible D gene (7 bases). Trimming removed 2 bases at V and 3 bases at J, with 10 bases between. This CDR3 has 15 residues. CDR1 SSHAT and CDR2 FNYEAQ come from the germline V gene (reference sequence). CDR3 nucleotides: TGTGCCAGCAGCTTATTAGGGGGGGACACCGGGGAGCTGTTTTTT. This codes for CASSLLGGDTGELFF. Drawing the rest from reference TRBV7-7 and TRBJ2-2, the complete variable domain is GAGVSQSPRYKVTKRGQDVTLRCDPISSHATLYWYQQALGQGPEFLTYFNYEAQPDKSGLPSDRFSAERPEGSISTLTIQRTEQRDSAMYRCASSLLGGDTGELFFGEGSRLTVL.

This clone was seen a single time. The CDR3 bases are TGCGCCAGCAGGCTTGCCCCCGGGACGGGTATCTGGACGGACAGGGATAGAGAAAAACTGTTTTTT. Protein product: CASRLAPGTGIWTDRDREKLFF. The V call is TRBV5-1, the J call TRBJ1-4; 8 bases are a match to TRBD1. The CDR3 totals 22 residues. V was clipped by 5 bases and J by 8 bases; unmatched bases: 32. Germline V gives CDR1 SGHRS, CDR2 YFSETQ.

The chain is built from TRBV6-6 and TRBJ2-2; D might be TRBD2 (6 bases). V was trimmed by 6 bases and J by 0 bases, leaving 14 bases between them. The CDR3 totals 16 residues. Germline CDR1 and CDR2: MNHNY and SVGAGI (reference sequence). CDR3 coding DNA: TGTGCCAGCAGACCTCCCGGAGGGGCGAACACCGGGGAGCTGTTTTTT. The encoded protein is CASRPPGGANTGELFF.

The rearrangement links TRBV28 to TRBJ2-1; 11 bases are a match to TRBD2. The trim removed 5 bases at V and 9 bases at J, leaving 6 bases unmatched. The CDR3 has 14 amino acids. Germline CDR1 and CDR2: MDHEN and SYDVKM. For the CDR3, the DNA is TGTGCCAGCAGTCCAAAACTAGCGGGAGCTGAGCAGTTCTTC. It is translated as CASSPKLAGAEQFF.

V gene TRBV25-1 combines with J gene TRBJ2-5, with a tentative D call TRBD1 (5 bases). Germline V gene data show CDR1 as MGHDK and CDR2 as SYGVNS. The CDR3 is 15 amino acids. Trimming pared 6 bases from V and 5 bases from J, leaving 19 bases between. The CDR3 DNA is TGTGCCAGCAGCTCGAGCCTTGGGAAGGGGGAGACCCAGTACTTC. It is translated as CASSSSLGKGETQYF. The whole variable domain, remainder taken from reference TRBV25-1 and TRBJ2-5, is EADIYQTPRYLVIGTGKKITLECSQTMGHDKMYWYQQDPGMELHLIHYSYGVNSTEKGDLSSESTVSRIRTEHFPLTLESARPSHTSQYLCASSSSLGKGETQYFGPGTRLLVL.

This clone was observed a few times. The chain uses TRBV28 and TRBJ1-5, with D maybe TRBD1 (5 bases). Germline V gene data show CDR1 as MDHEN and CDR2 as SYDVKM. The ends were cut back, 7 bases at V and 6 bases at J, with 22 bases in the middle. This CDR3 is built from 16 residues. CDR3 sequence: CASNGSGGVVGQPQHF. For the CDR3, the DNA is TGTGCCAGCAATGGGTCTGGGGGGGTCGTGGGTCAGCCCCAGCATTTT.

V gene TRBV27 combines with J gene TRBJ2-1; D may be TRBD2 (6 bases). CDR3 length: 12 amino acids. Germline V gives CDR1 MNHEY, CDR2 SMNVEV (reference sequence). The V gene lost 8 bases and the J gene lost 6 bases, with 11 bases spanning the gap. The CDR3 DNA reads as TGTGCCAGCGGAGGGGTCCTCAATGAGCAGTTCTTC. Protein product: CASGGVLNEQFF.

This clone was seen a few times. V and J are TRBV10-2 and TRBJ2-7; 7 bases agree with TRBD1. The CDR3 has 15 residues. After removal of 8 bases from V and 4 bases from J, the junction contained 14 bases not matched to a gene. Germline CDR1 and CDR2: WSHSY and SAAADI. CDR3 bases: TGCGCCAGCTCGAGCGGACAGGTTGAGGGGTACGAGCAGTACTTC. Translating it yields CASSSGQVEGYEQYF.

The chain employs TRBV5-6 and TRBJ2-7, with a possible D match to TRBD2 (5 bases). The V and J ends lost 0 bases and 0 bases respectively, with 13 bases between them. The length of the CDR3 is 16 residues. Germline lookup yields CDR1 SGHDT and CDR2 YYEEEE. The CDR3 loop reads CASSLALDRGSYEQYF. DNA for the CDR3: TGTGCCAGCAGCTTGGCCCTCGACCGGGGCTCCTACGAGCAGTACTTC.

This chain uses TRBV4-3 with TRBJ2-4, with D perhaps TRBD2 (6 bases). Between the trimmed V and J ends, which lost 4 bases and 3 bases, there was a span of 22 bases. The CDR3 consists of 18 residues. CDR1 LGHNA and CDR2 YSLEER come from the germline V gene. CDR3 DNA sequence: TGCGCCAGCAGCCCAAGATCGGGGTCCCCCGGGGGCAAAAACATTCAGTACTTC. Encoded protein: CASSPRSGSPGGKNIQYF.

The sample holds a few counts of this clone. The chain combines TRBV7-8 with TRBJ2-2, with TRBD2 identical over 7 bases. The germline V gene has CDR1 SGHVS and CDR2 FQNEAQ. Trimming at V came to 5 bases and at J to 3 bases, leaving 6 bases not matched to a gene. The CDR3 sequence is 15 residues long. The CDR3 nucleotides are TGTGCCAGCAGCACTAAGCGGGACTACACCGGGGAGCTGTTTTTT. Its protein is CASSTKRDYTGELFF.

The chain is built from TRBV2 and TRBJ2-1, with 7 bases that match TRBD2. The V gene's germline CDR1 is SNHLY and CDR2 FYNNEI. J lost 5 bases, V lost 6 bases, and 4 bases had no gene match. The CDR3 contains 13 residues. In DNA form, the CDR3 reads TGTGCCAGCAGCCGGGACTATAACAATGAGCAGTTCTTC. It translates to CASSRDYNNEQFF.

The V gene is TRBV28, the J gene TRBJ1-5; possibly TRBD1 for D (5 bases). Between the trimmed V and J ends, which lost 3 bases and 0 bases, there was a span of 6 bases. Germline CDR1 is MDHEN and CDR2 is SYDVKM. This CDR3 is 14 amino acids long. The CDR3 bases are TGTGCCAGCAGTTTCCAGGGTAGCAATCAGCCCCAGCATTTT. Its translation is CASSFQGSNQPQHF.

CDR3 loop: CASSPQEDQPQHF. The CDR3 coding sequence is TGTGCCAGCAGTCCACAAGAAGATCAGCCCCAGCATTTT. The rearrangement uses TRBV27 and TRBJ1-5; D unresolved. From germline, CDR1 is MNHEY and CDR2 SMNVEV (reference sequence). The CDR3 length is 13 residues. Trimming took 5 bases from V and 5 from J, leaving 10 bases between them.

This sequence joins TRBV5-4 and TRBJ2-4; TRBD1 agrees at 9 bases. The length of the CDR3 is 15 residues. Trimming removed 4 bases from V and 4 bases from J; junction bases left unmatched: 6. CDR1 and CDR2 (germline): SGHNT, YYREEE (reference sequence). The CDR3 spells CASSPGDRVKNIQYF. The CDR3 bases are TGTGCCAGCAGCCCAGGGGACAGGGTAAAAAACATTCAGTACTTC. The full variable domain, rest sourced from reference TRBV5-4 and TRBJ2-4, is ETGVTQSPTHLIKTRGQQVTLRCSSQSGHNTVSWYQQALGQGPQFIFQYYREEENGRGNFPPRFSGLQFPNYSSELNVNALELDDSALYLCASSPGDRVKNIQYFGAGTRLSVL.

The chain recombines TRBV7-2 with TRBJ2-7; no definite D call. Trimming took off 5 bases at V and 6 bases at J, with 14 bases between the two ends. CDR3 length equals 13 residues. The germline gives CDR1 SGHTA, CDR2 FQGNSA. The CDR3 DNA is TGTGCCAGCAGCCCCTACACTAATCCCGAGCAGTACTTC. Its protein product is CASSPYTNPEQYF.

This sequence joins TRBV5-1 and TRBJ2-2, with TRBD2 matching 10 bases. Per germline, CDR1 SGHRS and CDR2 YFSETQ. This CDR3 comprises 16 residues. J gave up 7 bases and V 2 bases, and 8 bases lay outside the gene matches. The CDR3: CASSFLQAGGVGELFF. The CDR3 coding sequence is TGCGCCAGCAGCTTTCTTCAAGCGGGAGGGGTCGGGGAGCTGTTTTTT.

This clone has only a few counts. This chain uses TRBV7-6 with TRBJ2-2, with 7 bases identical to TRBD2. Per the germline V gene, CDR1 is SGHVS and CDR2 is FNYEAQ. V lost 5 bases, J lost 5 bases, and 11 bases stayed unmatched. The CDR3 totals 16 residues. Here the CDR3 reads CASSPKSGIGTGELFF. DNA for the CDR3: TGTGCCAGCAGCCCTAAGAGCGGGATCGGTACCGGGGAGCTGTTTTTT.

CDR3 in DNA: TGTGCCAGTAGATCGTGGAAGGACGGCGGGAGGGGCTACGAGCAGTACTTC. Translating it yields CASRSWKDGGRGYEQYF. The chain employs TRBV19 and TRBJ2-7; 9 nucleotides match TRBD2. CDR3 size: 17 residues. The germline V gene has CDR1 LNHDA and CDR2 SQIVND (reference sequence). Unmatched junction bases numbered 15, after V lost 6 bases and J lost 3 bases.

The CDR3 nucleotides are TGCGCCAGCAGCGTACAGGGAAGTCGGCCAGATACGCAGTATTTT. Its protein is CASSVQGSRPDTQYF. V usage is TRBV5-1 and J usage is TRBJ2-3; D perhaps matches TRBD1 (6 bases). Germline values: CDR1 SGHRS, CDR2 YFSETQ. The CDR3 runs 15 residues. V dropped 4 bases and J dropped 4 bases, with 16 bases sitting between them.

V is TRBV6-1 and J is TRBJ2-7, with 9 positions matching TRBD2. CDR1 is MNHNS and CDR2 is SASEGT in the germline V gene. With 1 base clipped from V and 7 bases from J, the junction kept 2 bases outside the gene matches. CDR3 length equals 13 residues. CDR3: CASSEGTSAEQYF. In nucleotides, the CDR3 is TGTGCCAGCAGTGAAGGGACTAGCGCAGAGCAGTACTTC.

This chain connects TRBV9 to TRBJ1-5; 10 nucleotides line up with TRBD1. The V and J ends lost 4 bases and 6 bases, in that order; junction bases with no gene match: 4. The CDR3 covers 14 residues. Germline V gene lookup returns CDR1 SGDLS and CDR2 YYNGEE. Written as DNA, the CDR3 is TGTGCCAGCAGCCCCCGGGACAGGGGTCAGCCCCAGCATTTT. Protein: CASSPRDRGQPQHF.

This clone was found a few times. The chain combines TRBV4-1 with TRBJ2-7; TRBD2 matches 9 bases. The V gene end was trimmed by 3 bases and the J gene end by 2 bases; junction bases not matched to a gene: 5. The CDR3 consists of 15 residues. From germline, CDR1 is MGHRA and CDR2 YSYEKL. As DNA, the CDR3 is TGCGCCAGCAGCCAGATAGCGGGAGAGGCCTACGAGCAGTACTTC. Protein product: CASSQIAGEAYEQYF.

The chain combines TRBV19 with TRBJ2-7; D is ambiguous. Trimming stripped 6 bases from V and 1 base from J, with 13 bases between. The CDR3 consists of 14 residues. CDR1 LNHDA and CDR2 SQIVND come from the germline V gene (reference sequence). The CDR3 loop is CASSPGVSSYEQYF. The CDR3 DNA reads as TGTGCCAGTAGCCCGGGTGTATCATCCTACGAGCAGTACTTC.

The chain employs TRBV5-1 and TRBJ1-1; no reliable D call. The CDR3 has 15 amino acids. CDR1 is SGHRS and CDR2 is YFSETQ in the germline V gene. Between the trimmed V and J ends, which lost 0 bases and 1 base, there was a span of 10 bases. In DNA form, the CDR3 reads TGCGCCAGCAGCTTGGACGGGAGGAAGAACACTGAAGCTTTCTTT. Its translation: CASSLDGRKNTEAFF.

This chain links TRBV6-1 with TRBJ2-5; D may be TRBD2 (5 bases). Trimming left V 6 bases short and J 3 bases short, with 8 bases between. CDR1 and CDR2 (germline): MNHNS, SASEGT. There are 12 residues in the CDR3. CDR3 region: CASRLREETQYF. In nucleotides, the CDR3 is TGTGCCAGCAGGTTGAGGGAAGAGACCCAGTACTTC.

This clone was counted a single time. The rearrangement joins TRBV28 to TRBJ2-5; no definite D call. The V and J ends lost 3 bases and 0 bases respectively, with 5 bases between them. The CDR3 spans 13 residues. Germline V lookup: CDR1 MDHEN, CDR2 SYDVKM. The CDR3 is CASSLSNQETQYF. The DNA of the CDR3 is TGTGCCAGCAGTTTGAGCAACCAAGAGACCCAGTACTTC.

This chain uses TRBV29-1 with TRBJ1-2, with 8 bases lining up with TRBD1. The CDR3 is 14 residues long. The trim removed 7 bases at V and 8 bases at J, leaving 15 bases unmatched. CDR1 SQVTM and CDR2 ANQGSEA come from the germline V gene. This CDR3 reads CSAWTGRLKGGYTF. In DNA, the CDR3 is TGCAGCGCCTGGACAGGGCGGTTGAAGGGGGGCTACACCTTC.